This passage covers 29 T cell receptor beta chains from one sample sequenced in a study of T cell changes during pregnancy in multiple sclerosis. The assay was immunoSEQ multiplex PCR, and TCRdb's table has in-frame clones only and misses some. The top ten hold about 1.5% of the sample, which has around 71,000 clones, under 95% seen once. Sequencing used peripheral blood, obtained after pregnancy. These receptors originate from a female donor with multiple sclerosis, enrolled in a pregnancy study.

J is TRBJ1-3 and V is TRBV5-4; tentatively, D is TRBD1 (5 bases). Germline-derived CDR1 and CDR2 are SGHNT and YYREEE (reference sequence). The CDR3 covers 15 residues. Between the trimmed V and J ends, which lost 4 bases and 0 bases, there was a span of 11 bases. As DNA, the CDR3 is TGTGCCAGCAGCCGGGACTCCGGCTCTGGAAACACCATATATTTT. Translating it yields CASSRDSGSGNTIYF. Full variable domain (outside the CDR3, taken from reference TRBV5-4 and TRBJ1-3): ETGVTQSPTHLIKTRGQQVTLRCSSQSGHNTVSWYQQALGQGPQFIFQYYREEENGRGNFPPRFSGLQFPNYSSELNVNALELDDSALYLCASSRDSGSGNTIYFGEGSWLTVV.

The CDR3 DNA is TGTGCCAGCAGCTTCAGTGGCGGTGGCAGGGAAGAGACCCAGTACTTC. Its translation: CASSFSGGGREETQYF. This chain connects TRBV7-9 to TRBJ2-5, with D perhaps matching TRBD1 (5 bases). There are 16 residues in the CDR3. Germline CDR1 SEHNR, CDR2 FQNEAQ (reference sequence). V was shortened by 3 bases and J by 3 bases, with 17 bases between the two germline ends.

CDR3 amino acids: CASSSPRVTGTGELFF. CDR3 coding DNA: TGTGCCAGCAGCTCTCCCAGGGTGACGGGCACCGGGGAGCTGTTTTTT. This chain connects TRBV28 to TRBJ2-2; D is possibly TRBD1 (5 bases). The CDR3 covers 16 residues. Germline V gene lookup returns CDR1 MDHEN and CDR2 SYDVKM. V shed 6 bases and J shed 4 bases, with 18 bases lying between them.

V is TRBV5-1 and J is TRBJ2-3; 8 nucleotides align to TRBD2. Germline-derived CDR1 and CDR2 are SGHRS and YFSETQ. The CDR3 has 16 amino acids. Germline trimming cut 0 bases from V and 0 bases from J; bases unmatched to any gene: 3. Here the CDR3 reads CASSLVASGSTDTQYF. CDR3 DNA: TGCGCCAGCAGCTTGGTGGCTAGCGGGAGCACAGATACGCAGTATTTT.

The gene calls are TRBV4-2 and TRBJ1-5; no clear D gene. Looked up from germline, CDR1 is LGHNA and CDR2 is YNFKEQ. The CDR3 runs to 16 residues. Trimming removed 1 base at V and 0 bases at J, with 10 bases between. CDR3 residues: CASSQVAGLSNQPQHF. The CDR3 region has the DNA TGTGCCAGCAGCCAAGTCGCTGGCCTTAGCAATCAGCCCCAGCATTTT.

The chain uses TRBV30 and TRBJ1-1; D may be TRBD1 (6 bases). Between the trimmed V and J ends, which lost 3 bases and 1 base, there was a span of 12 bases. The CDR3 loop spans 14 amino acids. Per germline, CDR1 GTSNPN and CDR2 SVGIG (reference sequence). CDR3 loop: CAWSLGGGNTEAFF. Written as DNA, the CDR3 is TGTGCCTGGAGCCTGGGAGGGGGGAACACTGAAGCTTTCTTT.

The chain is built from TRBV5-5 and TRBJ2-7; 13 bases align to TRBD2. Germline lookup yields CDR1 SGHKS and CDR2 YYEKEE (reference sequence). CDR3 size: 15 residues. V gave up 4 bases and J gave up 7 bases; unmatched junction bases: 8. This CDR3 reads CASSRGLAGVGEQYF. CDR3 DNA sequence: TGTGCCAGCAGCCGCGGACTAGCGGGAGTGGGGGAGCAGTACTTC. The full variable domain, rest sourced from reference TRBV5-5 and TRBJ2-7, is DAGVTQSPTHLIKTRGQQVTLRCSPISGHKSVSWYQQVLGQGPQFIFQYYEKEERGRGNFPDRFSARQFPNYSSELNVNALLLGDSALYLCASSRGLAGVGEQYFGPGTRLTVT.

This chain uses TRBV5-1 with TRBJ1-5, with 8 bases lining up with TRBD1. CDR1 and CDR2 from the germline V gene are SGHRS and YFSETQ. Losses at the gene ends were 3 bases for V and 11 bases for J; bases not matched to a gene: 7. The CDR3 is 13 amino acids. The CDR3: CASSYDRGSAQHF. CDR3 DNA sequence: TGCGCCAGCAGCTATGACAGGGGCTCGGCCCAGCATTTT.

This rearrangement joins TRBV7-6 to TRBJ1-5; 12 bases fit TRBD1. Trimming at V came to 1 base and at J to 7 bases, leaving 8 bases not matched to a gene. There are 17 residues in the CDR3. CDR1 is SGHVS and CDR2 is FNYEAQ in the germline V gene. CDR3 region: CASSLGPGTGGTQPQHF. In DNA form, the CDR3 reads TGTGCCAGCAGCTTAGGTCCCGGGACAGGGGGCACGCAGCCCCAGCATTTT.

The rearrangement uses TRBV9 and TRBJ2-1, with 7 bases aligning to TRBD1. This CDR3 has 14 amino acids. The junction had 2 bases not matched to a gene; V was cut back by 2 bases and J by 3 bases. The germline gives CDR1 SGDLS, CDR2 YYNGEE. The CDR3 reads CASSVGTVYNEQFF. The CDR3 DNA sequence: TGTGCCAGCAGCGTGGGGACAGTCTACAATGAGCAGTTCTTC.

The chain recombines TRBV7-2 with TRBJ1-3, with D possibly being TRBD1 (6 bases). Germline values: CDR1 SGHTA, CDR2 FQGNSA. The CDR3 runs 13 residues. The ends were cut back, 4 bases at V and 7 bases at J, with 11 bases in the middle. In nucleotides, the CDR3 is TGTGCCAGCAGCTCAGACAGGACGAACACCATATATTTT. Protein product: CASSSDRTNTIYF.

V usage is TRBV5-1 and J usage is TRBJ2-2; maybe TRBD1 (5 bases). The CDR3 consists of 16 residues. Between the trimmed V and J ends, which lost 4 bases and 2 bases, there was a span of 15 bases. Looked up from germline, CDR1 is SGHRS and CDR2 is YFSETQ. CDR3 coding DNA: TGCGCCAGCAGCACCCCTTGGGGCGGTAACACCGGGGAGCTGTTTTTT. Its protein is CASSTPWGGNTGELFF.

The chain has TRBV27 and TRBJ2-3; tentatively, D is TRBD1 (6 bases). The germline V gene encodes CDR1 MNHEY and CDR2 SMNVEV (reference sequence). The CDR3 has 14 residues. The V and J ends lost 7 bases and 5 bases respectively, with 16 bases between them. The CDR3 region has the DNA TGTGCCAGCAATTTTTTGGGGGCAAAAGATACGCAGTATTTT. This encodes CASNFLGAKDTQYF.

This CDR3 reads CASSDSRDWLQETQYF. The CDR3 DNA reads as TGTGCCAGCAGTGACTCCCGGGACTGGCTTCAAGAGACCCAGTACTTC. This sequence joins TRBV2 and TRBJ2-5, with D tentatively TRBD2 (6 bases). Trimming shortened V by 3 bases and J by 2 bases, and 16 bases separated the two germline ends. This CDR3 comprises 16 residues. Germline V gene sequence: CDR1 SNHLY, CDR2 FYNNEI.

This chain connects TRBV28 to TRBJ1-1, with D possibly being TRBD1 (6 bases). CDR1 MDHEN and CDR2 SYDVKM come from the germline V gene. The CDR3 loop spans 14 amino acids. V lost 8 bases to trimming and J lost 1 base, with 14 bases between them. The CDR3 is CASCQGGENTEAFF. The CDR3 bases are TGTGCCAGCTGTCAAGGGGGGGAGAACACTGAAGCTTTCTTT.

The rearrangement uses TRBV27 and TRBJ1-3; unclear D gene. Germline V lookup: CDR1 MNHEY, CDR2 SMNVEV (reference sequence). The CDR3 is made up of 18 amino acids. V gave up 6 bases and J gave up 0 bases, with 21 bases separating them. The CDR3 region is CASSPGWATQGSGNTIYF. The CDR3 DNA reads TGTGCCAGCAGCCCAGGATGGGCCACGCAAGGCTCTGGAAACACCATATATTTT.

This sequence joins TRBV7-6 and TRBJ1-2; 8 bases line up with TRBD1. This CDR3 spans 19 amino acids. The ends lost 5 bases at V and 2 bases at J; junction bases unmatched: 19. Germline-derived CDR1 and CDR2 are SGHVS and FNYEAQ. As DNA, the CDR3 is TGTGCCAGCAGCCCACCTGCCGGGTTTTGGACAGGGTTAAACTATGGCTACACCTTC. Translation gives CASSPPAGFWTGLNYGYTF.

The rearrangement joins TRBV21-1 to TRBJ1-2; the DNA was not used to check the table's D call, TRBD1. TRBV21-1 is a documented pseudogene. There are 17 residues in the CDR3. The CDR3 protein is CASPKNPAGGVSYGYTF. CDR3 sequence (DNA): TGTGCCAGCCCTAAAAATCCGGCAGGGGGCGTTAGCTATGGCTACACCTTC.

The rearrangement joins TRBV11-3 to TRBJ1-1; TRBD1 might be the D (5 bases). The CDR3 extends over 13 amino acids. In germline, CDR1 is SGHNT, CDR2 YENEEA. Trimming took off 5 bases at V and 2 bases at J, with 9 bases between the two ends. The CDR3 DNA reads TGTGCCAGCAGCCGCCAGGGAAACACTGAAGCTTTCTTT. Translation gives CASSRQGNTEAFF. Drawing the rest from reference TRBV11-3 and TRBJ1-1, the complete variable domain is EAGVVQSPRYKIIEKKQPVAFWCNPISGHNTLYWYLQNLGQGPELLIRYENEEAVDDSQLPKDRFSAERLKGVDSTLKIQPAELGDSAVYLCASSRQGNTEAFFGQGTRLTVV.

The chain recombines TRBV10-3 with TRBJ1-1; D may be TRBD1 (5 bases). The germline V and J ends were trimmed by 0 bases and 3 bases, with 14 bases remaining between them. Germline CDR1 is ENHRY and CDR2 is SYGVKD. The CDR3 has 16 residues. Here the CDR3 DNA reads TGTGCCATCAGTGAGTCGAAAGGCAGGGCGGACACTGAAGCTTTCTTT. Translation gives CAISESKGRADTEAFF.

The rearrangement joins TRBV19 to TRBJ2-7, with 8 nucleotides matching TRBD2. The germline V gene encodes CDR1 LNHDA and CDR2 SQIVND (reference sequence). The V gene end was trimmed by 1 base and the J gene end by 6 bases; junction bases not matched to a gene: 5. This CDR3 comprises 14 residues. CDR3 bases: TGTGCCAGTAGTATAGGAGGACTAGCCGCCGAGCAGTACTTC. Amino acid sequence: CASSIGGLAAEQYF.

This clone has just one count. The V and J genes are TRBV9 and TRBJ2-3; TRBD2 matches at 7 bases. The trim removed 3 bases at V and 4 bases at J, leaving 8 bases unmatched. The CDR3 spans 15 residues. Per the germline V gene, CDR1 is SGDLS and CDR2 is YYNGEE. Written as DNA, the CDR3 is TGTGCCAGCAGCGCGTTTGGGAGGGCCGCAGATACGCAGTATTTT. This translates into CASSAFGRAADTQYF.

The rearrangement links TRBV4-2 to TRBJ2-5; tentatively, D is TRBD2 (6 bases). The CDR3 loop spans 19 amino acids. Germline CDR1 and CDR2: LGHNA and YNFKEQ. V was shortened by 4 bases and J by 0 bases, with 24 bases between the two germline ends. Here the CDR3 reads CASSPRATVPGTYQETQYF. In DNA form, the CDR3 reads TGTGCCAGCAGCCCCCGGGCGACGGTACCCGGGACTTACCAAGAGACCCAGTACTTC.

V usage is TRBV11-3 and J usage is TRBJ1-3; a weak D match, TRBD1 (5 bases). Trimming pared 4 bases from V and 4 bases from J, leaving 11 bases between. CDR3 length: 14 amino acids. The germline V gene has CDR1 SGHNT and CDR2 YENEEA. The CDR3 loop reads CASSSDGGGNTIYF. The CDR3 nucleotides are TGTGCCAGCAGCTCGGACGGGGGAGGAAACACCATATATTTT. Filled out from reference TRBV11-3 and TRBJ1-3, the complete variable domain reads EAGVVQSPRYKIIEKKQPVAFWCNPISGHNTLYWYLQNLGQGPELLIRYENEEAVDDSQLPKDRFSAERLKGVDSTLKIQPAELGDSAVYLCASSSDGGGNTIYFGEGSWLTVV.

The rearrangement uses TRBV30 and TRBJ2-3, with a possible D match to TRBD2 (6 bases). Germline CDR1 is GTSNPN and CDR2 is SVGIG (reference sequence). Trimming pared 5 bases from V and 2 bases from J, leaving 17 bases between. The CDR3 contains 15 residues. CDR3 in amino acids: CAWATDSGNTDTQYF. In DNA, the CDR3 is TGTGCCTGGGCCACCGATAGCGGAAACACAGATACGCAGTATTTT. Together with reference TRBV30 and TRBJ2-3, the CDR3 gives the full variable domain: SQTIHQWPATLVQPVGSPLSLECTVEGTSNPNLYWYRQAAGRGLQLLFYSVGIGQISSEVPQNLSASRPQDRQFILSSKKLLLSDSGFYLCAWATDSGNTDTQYFGPGTRLTVL.

Only a few counts were recorded for this clone. The rearrangement joins TRBV30 to TRBJ2-1, with D unresolved. The CDR3 has 12 residues. Between the trimmed V and J ends, which lost 8 bases and 7 bases, there was a span of 15 bases. CDR1 and CDR2 from the germline V gene are GTSNPN and SVGIG (reference sequence). The CDR3 reads CAGIWKRNEQFF. The CDR3 DNA reads TGTGCCGGGATCTGGAAGCGTAATGAGCAGTTCTTC.

The chain is built from TRBV6-1 and TRBJ2-2, with a possible D match to TRBD2 (7 bases). In germline, CDR1 is MNHNS, CDR2 SASEGT. V lost 3 bases and J lost 6, with 11 bases in between. The CDR3 runs 14 residues. CDR3 protein: CASSEFGGPGELFF. CDR3 sequence (DNA): TGTGCCAGCAGTGAGTTCGGGGGGCCCGGGGAGCTGTTTTTT.

This clone has a single count. The genes are TRBV7-2 and TRBJ1-2; 10 bases map to TRBD1. Looked up from germline, CDR1 is SGHTA and CDR2 is FQGNSA. The CDR3 is 14 residues long. The V gene end was trimmed by 3 bases and the J gene end by 4 bases; junction bases not matched to a gene: 2. The CDR3 spells CASSLGQGRYGYTF. DNA for the CDR3: TGTGCCAGCAGCTTGGGACAGGGGCGCTATGGCTACACCTTC.

The chain is built from TRBV6-4 and TRBJ1-2; tentatively, D is TRBD1 (6 bases). Germline values: CDR1 MRHNA, CDR2 SNTAGT. The CDR3 has 15 amino acids. V gave up 3 bases and J gave up 2 bases, with 13 bases separating them. CDR3 region: CASSESGEGNYGYTF. The CDR3, as DNA: TGTGCCAGCAGTGAGTCAGGGGAGGGAAACTATGGCTACACCTTC.